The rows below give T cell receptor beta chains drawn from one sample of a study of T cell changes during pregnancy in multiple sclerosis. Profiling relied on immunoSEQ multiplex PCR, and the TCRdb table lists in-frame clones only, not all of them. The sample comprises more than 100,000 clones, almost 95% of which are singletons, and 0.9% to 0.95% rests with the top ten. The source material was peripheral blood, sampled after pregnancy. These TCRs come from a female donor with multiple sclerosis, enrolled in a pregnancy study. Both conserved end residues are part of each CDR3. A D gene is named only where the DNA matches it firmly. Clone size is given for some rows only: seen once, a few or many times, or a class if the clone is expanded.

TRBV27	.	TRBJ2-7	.	TGTGCCAGTAGTAGCTCCTACGAGCAGTACTTC	CASSSSYEQYF
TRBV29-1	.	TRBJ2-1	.	TGCAGCGTTGAATTAAGAGAATCCTACAATGAGCAGTTCTTC	CSVELRESYNEQFF
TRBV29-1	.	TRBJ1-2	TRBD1	TGCAGCGTTGTAAGGTACCCGACAGGGGGTAATATCTATGGCTACACCTTC	CSVVRYPTGGNIYGYTF
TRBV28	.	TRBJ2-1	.	TGTGCCAGCAGACCGCCGAGGGGGACCTACAATGAGCAGTTCTTC	CASRPPRGTYNEQFF
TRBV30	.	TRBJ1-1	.	TGTGCCTGGAGTGGGAGGTTTGAAGCTTTCTTT	CAWSGRFEAFF
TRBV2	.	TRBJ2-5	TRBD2	TGTGCCAGCAGGGAGCGGGAGGGCCGAGAGACCCAGTACTTC	CASREREGRETQYF
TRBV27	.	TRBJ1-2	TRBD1	TGTGCCAGCCGACAGGGGGCAACCCCTAGATATGGCTACACCTTC	CASRQGATPRYGYTF
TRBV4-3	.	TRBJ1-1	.	TGCGCCAGCAGCCAAGTGCGAGGGAACACTGAAGCTTTCTTT	CASSQVRGNTEAFF
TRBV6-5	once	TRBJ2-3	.	TGTGCCAGCAGTCCAGGGATTACTAGCACAGATACGCAGTATTTT	CASSPGITSTDTQYF
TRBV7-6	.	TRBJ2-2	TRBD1	TGTGCCAGCAGCTCGATTAGGAACAGGGGCAGGGACCAAAACACCGGGGAGCTGTTTTTT	CASSSIRNRGRDQNTGELFF
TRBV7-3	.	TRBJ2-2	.	TGTGCCAGCAGCTTAGGAGGGTATGACACCGGGGAGCTGTTTTTT	CASSLGGYDTGELFF
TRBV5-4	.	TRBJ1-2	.	TGTGCCAGCAGCCCCCGGAGGGGCGAGTCTGGCTACACCTTC	CASSPRRGESGYTF
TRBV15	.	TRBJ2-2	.	TGTGCCACCAGCAGAGAGGGGGGCACCGGGGAGCTGTTTTTT	CATSREGGTGELFF
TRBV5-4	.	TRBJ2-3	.	TGTGCCAGCAGCATGGGACTCATCACAGATACGCAGTATTTT	CASSMGLITDTQYF
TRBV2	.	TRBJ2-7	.	TGTGCCAGCAGGAACCCTAGCTACGAGCAGTACTTC	CASRNPSYEQYF
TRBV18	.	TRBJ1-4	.	TGTGCCAGCTCATCAAACACGGGGTCTAATGAAAAACTGTTTTTT	CASSSNTGSNEKLFF
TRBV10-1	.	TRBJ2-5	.	TGCGCCAGCAGGAGTGAAGCGGCCCAGTACTTC	CASRSEAAQYF
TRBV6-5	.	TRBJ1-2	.	TGTGCCAGCAGTTTCCAGGGAGGGCATGGCTACACCTTC	CASSFQGGHGYTF
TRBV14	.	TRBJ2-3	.	TGTGCCAGCAGCCAGCACCGAGCCCAGCGGGGCACAGATACGCAGTATTTT	CASSQHRAQRGTDTQYF
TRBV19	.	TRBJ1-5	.	TGTGCCAGTATAACAAGTGGGGGCGGAAGCAATCAGCCCCAGCATTTT	CASITSGGGSNQPQHF
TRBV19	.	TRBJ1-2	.	TGTGCCAGTAGTCCGGGGGGCCTGACTACTAACTATGGCTACACCTTC	CASSPGGLTTNYGYTF
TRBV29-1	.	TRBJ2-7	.	TGCAGCGTTGGTGCCGGTATGGTCGAACAGTACTTC	CSVGAGMVEQYF
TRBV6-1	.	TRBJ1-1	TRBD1	TGTGCCAGCAGTGACGCCGGGACAGGCGATCTCACTGAAGCTTTCTTT	CASSDAGTGDLTEAFF
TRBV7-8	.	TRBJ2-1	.	TGTGCCAGCAGACCGTGGCGGGGAGCCTACAATGAGCAGTTCTTC	CASRPWRGAYNEQFF
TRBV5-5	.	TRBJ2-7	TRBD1	TGTGCCAGCAGCGCCCGGGACAGGGACTACGAGCAGTACTTC	CASSARDRDYEQYF
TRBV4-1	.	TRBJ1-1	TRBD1	TGCGCCAGCAGCCTCGGGACAGTGACTGTTAACACTGAAGCTTTCTTT	CASSLGTVTVNTEAFF
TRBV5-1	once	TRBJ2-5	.	TGCGCCAGCAGCTTGGAAGGGGTCCGCGCTAGACGAGAGACCCAGTACTTC	CASSLEGVRARRETQYF
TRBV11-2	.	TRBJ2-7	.	TGTGCCAGCAGTCGGACAGTCTACGAGCAGTACTTC	CASSRTVYEQYF
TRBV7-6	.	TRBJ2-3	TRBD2	TGTGCCAGCAGCTTAATCTTAGCGGGGACAGATACGCAGTATTTT	CASSLILAGTDTQYF
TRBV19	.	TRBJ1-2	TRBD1	TGTGCCAGTAGTGCCCCTGAGGGGGCCGGTGGCTACACCTTC	CASSAPEGAGGYTF
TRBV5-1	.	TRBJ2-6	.	TGCGCCAGCAGCTTGTCCTTTGGGGCCAACGTCCTGACTTTC	CASSLSFGANVLTF
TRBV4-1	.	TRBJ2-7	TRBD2	TGCGCCAGCAGCCTTCTCCCTCTAGCGGGAGAGGACGAGCAGTACTTC	CASSLLPLAGEDEQYF
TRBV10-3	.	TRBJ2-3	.	TGTGCCACGGCGACAGTACGCTTAACCACAGATACGCAGTATTTT	CATATVRLTTDTQYF
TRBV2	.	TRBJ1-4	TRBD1	TGTGCCAGCAGACGCGGGACAGGGGGTGAAAAACTGTTTTTT	CASRRGTGGEKLFF
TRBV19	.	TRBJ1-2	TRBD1	TGTGCCGCTAAGGACAGGAACTATGGCTACACCTTC	CAAKDRNYGYTF
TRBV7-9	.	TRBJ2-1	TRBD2	TGTGCCAGCAGCTTAGGGAGCGGGGGGAAAAATGAGCAGTTCTTC	CASSLGSGGKNEQFF
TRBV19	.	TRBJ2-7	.	TGTGCCAGTAGCCCAGGGGCGTACGAGCAGTACTTC	CASSPGAYEQYF
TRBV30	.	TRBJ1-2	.	TGTGCCTGGAGTGTCGGGGTCGGCTACACCTTC	CAWSVGVGYTF
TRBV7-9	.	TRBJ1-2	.	TGTGCCAGCAGCCGAGTGAACAGGATGCCTGACTATGGCTACACCTTC	CASSRVNRMPDYGYTF
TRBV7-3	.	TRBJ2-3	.	TGTGCCAGCAGCTCCCTAGGAGGGGGGGCCCCCGATACGCAGTATTTT	CASSSLGGGAPDTQYF
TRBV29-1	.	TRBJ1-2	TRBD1	TGCAGCGCCTACAGGGGAAGCTACACCTTC	CSAYRGSYTF
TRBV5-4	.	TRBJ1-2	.	TGTGCCAGCAGCTTGGCAGGGATGGGAAGCCGTGACTATGGCTACACCTTC	CASSLAGMGSRDYGYTF
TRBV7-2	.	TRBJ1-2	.	TGTGCCAGCAGCTTAGGGTGGGTAGCCGGCTACACCTTC	CASSLGWVAGYTF